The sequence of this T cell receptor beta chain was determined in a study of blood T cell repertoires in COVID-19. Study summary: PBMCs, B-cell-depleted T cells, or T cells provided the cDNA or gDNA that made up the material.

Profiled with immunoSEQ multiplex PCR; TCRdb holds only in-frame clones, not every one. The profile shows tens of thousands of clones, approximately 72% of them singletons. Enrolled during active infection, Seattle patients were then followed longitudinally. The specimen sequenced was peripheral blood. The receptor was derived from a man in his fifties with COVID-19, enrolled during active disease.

The CDR3 is CSVEITDTQYF. The CDR3 DNA follows: TGCAGCGTTGAAATAACAGATACGCAGTATTTT. This rearrangement joins TRBV29-1 to TRBJ2-3; D gene uncertain. In germline, CDR1 is SQVTM, CDR2 ANQGSEA. The CDR3 has 11 amino acids. V lost 2 bases and J lost 3, with 3 bases in between.